The 13 T cell receptor beta chains reported below all come from one sample, sequenced in a study of T cell responses to AZD1222 COVID-19 vaccine. The table came from immunoSEQ multiplex PCR; TCRdb's copy has only in-frame clones and leaves some out. The sample records approximately 180,000 clones, around nine tenths being singletons. This sample comprised peripheral blood, obtained 28 days after the second AZD1222 dose. These receptors originate from an adult who received the AZD1222 COVID-19 vaccine.

This rearrangement joins TRBV6-2 or TRBV6-3 to TRBJ1-2, with D unclear. There are 12 residues in the CDR3. Germline CDR1 MNHEY, CDR2 SVGEGT. V was clipped by 5 bases and J by 11 bases, with 15 bases between them. The CDR3 bases are TGTGCCAGCAGTCAGAGGACCTATCGTTACACCTTC. It specifies CASSQRTYRYTF.

The rearrangement uses TRBV27 and TRBJ2-7, with 11 bases aligning to TRBD2. The CDR3 totals 15 residues. J was trimmed by 3 bases and V by 8 bases; bases with no gene match: 9. CDR1 and CDR2 from the germline V gene are MNHEY and SMNVEV (reference sequence). CDR3 in DNA: TGTGCCAGCCAACTAGCGGGAGAGACCTACTACGAGCAGTACTTC. Its translation is CASQLAGETYYEQYF.

The rearrangement links TRBV19 to TRBJ2-1; D is perhaps TRBD1 or TRBD2 (5 bases each). V lost 7 bases, J lost 4 bases, and 26 bases lay in between. This CDR3 is built from 18 residues. Germline values: CDR1 LNHDA, CDR2 SQIVND (reference sequence). This CDR3 is CASTTNGDQQTSYNEQFF. For the CDR3, the DNA is TGTGCCAGTACCACCAATGGGGACCAACAAACGTCATACAATGAGCAGTTCTTC.

This clone was seen only once. The V gene is TRBV6-5, the J gene TRBJ2-7; D gene uncertain. The CDR3 runs to 15 residues. Germline V gene data show CDR1 as MNHEY and CDR2 as SVGAGI. V shed 2 bases and J shed 4 bases, with 15 bases lying between them. The CDR3 sequence is CASSYLGTQPYEQYF. In DNA, the CDR3 is TGTGCCAGCAGTTACCTTGGCACCCAGCCGTACGAGCAGTACTTC.

Remarks on this clone: At one end, the junction sequence differs from germline, possibly due to a read error. Written as DNA, the CDR3 is TGTGCCAACTCACCAAAAGGAGGGGCTGGAAACACCATATATTTT. Translating it yields CANSPKGGAGNTIYF. The chain joins TRBV18 to TRBJ1-3, with D possibly TRBD1 on 5 matching bases. Looked up from germline, CDR1 is KGHSH and CDR2 is LQKENI. The CDR3 loop spans 15 amino acids.

The chain couples TRBV24-1 to TRBJ2-2; 9 bases match TRBD2. Germline V CDR1 and CDR2: KGHDR, SFDVKD. The V segment lost 3 bases and the J segment 5 bases; nucleotides outside the gene matches: 15. This CDR3 comprises 19 residues. For the CDR3, the DNA is TGTGCCACCAGTGATCCGGGACTAGCTAACCAAATGTGGACCGGGGAGCTGTTTTTT. Translated, it gives CATSDPGLANQMWTGELFF.

CDR3 amino acids: CASSLLPGAAYEQYF. Written as DNA, the CDR3 is TGTGCCAGCAGCCTGTTGCCCGGGGCGGCATACGAGCAGTACTTC. This chain joins TRBV7-2 and TRBJ2-7; either TRBD1 or TRBD2 may supply D (5 bases each). Looked up from germline, CDR1 is SGHTA and CDR2 is FQGNSA. The CDR3 has 15 residues. With 5 bases removed from V and 4 bases from J, the gap between germline ends came to 18 bases.

V and J are TRBV6-4 and TRBJ1-6, with D possibly being TRBD1 (5 bases). The CDR3 spans 14 residues. Trimming removed 2 bases at V and 7 bases at J, with 9 bases between. Germline CDR1 and CDR2: MRHNA and SNTAGT. The CDR3 coding sequence is TGTGCCAGCAGTGACCAGCAGGGAAATTCACCCCTCCACTTT. Amino acid sequence: CASSDQQGNSPLHF.

This clone came up once. The chain is built from TRBV7-2 and TRBJ1-2; a weak D match, TRBD1 (6 bases). The V gene's germline CDR1 is SGHTA and CDR2 FQGNSA. The germline V and J ends were trimmed by 6 bases and 8 bases, with 16 bases remaining between them. This CDR3 is built from 13 residues. The CDR3 reads CASRWTATWGYTF. In nucleotides, the CDR3 is TGTGCCAGCAGGTGGACAGCCACCTGGGGCTACACCTTC.

This rearrangement joins TRBV6-2 or TRBV6-3 to TRBJ1-3; the D is unclear. Germline values: CDR1 MNHEY, CDR2 SVGEGT. The ends were cut back, 2 bases at V and 4 bases at J, with 9 bases in the middle. The CDR3 runs to 14 residues. CDR3: CASSYRNIGNTIYF. CDR3 nucleotides: TGTGCCAGCAGTTACAGGAATATCGGAAACACCATATATTTT.

The V and J genes are TRBV27 and TRBJ2-7; D is uncertain. The CDR3 length is 13 residues. Germline CDR1 MNHEY, CDR2 SMNVEV (reference sequence). Deletions cut 3 bases from V and 1 base from J, with 7 bases between. CDR3 nucleotide sequence: TGTGCCAGCAGTTTTACGAGTTCCTACGAGCAGTACTTC. Its translation: CASSFTSSYEQYF.

The V call is TRBV19, the J call TRBJ2-7; 7 nucleotides match TRBD1. Germline CDR1 and CDR2: LNHDA and SQIVND (reference sequence). The V gene end was trimmed by 6 bases and the J gene end by 2 bases; junction bases not matched to a gene: 4. This CDR3 is 13 amino acids long. For the CDR3, the DNA is TGTGCCAGTAGGGACAGGTTAACCTACGAGCAGTACTTC. It translates to CASRDRLTYEQYF. Full variable domain (outside the CDR3, taken from reference TRBV19 and TRBJ2-7): DGGITQSPKYLFRKEGQNVTLSCEQNLNHDAMYWYRQDPGQGLRLIYYSQIVNDFQKGDIAEGYSVSREKKESFPLTVTSAQKNPTAFYLCASRDRLTYEQYFGPGTRLTVT.

This clone showed up just once. The chain carries TRBV9 and TRBJ1-6; 7 bases agree with TRBD1. Germline CDR1 reads SGDLS; CDR2 reads YYNGEE. The V segment lost 0 bases and the J segment 8 bases; nucleotides outside the gene matches: 5. CDR3 length: 15 amino acids. CDR3 amino acids: CASSVVDRVDSPLHF. The CDR3, as DNA: TGTGCCAGCAGCGTAGTTGACAGGGTGGATTCACCCCTCCACTTT.